This T cell receptor beta chain was recovered during a study of cytomegalovirus exposure and HLA in healthy donors (dated by TCRdb to 2016 to 2017). For the wider study: An earlier analysis of some 600 of the donors reported approximately 280 Gb of sequence data and 95 million to 130 million unique TCR beta sequences obtained from about 170 million T cells. The later analysis used no new phenotypic data to find candidate immune exposures, relying instead on TCR beta sequences and their occurrence across donors. A later analysis re-analyzed previously published TCR beta repertoires from 666 donors and added high-resolution HLA genotyping to study TCR occurrence patterns. The study aimed to test whether signatures of past pathogen exposure could be identified by cataloging public T cell receptors. Among around 400 genotyped donors of the cohort, an average of about 240,000 unique TCR beta nucleotide sequences was sequenced per donor, of which about 20% were non-productive. Several DR-DQ haplotypes were handled as single units for association and clustering because linkage in the cohort was strong. To decide whether each TCR beta V gene segment behaved as functional or pseudogenic, an earlier analysis of approximately 590 of the donors relied on high-throughput TCR beta sequencing. Typing coverage varied by locus: about 629-640 donors for A, B, C, DRB1 and DQB1; roughly 510 for DQA1; over 600 for DPA1; some 470 for DPB1. Using immunosequencing, the study profiled T cell repertoires from about 610 subjects and related those repertoires to cytomegalovirus serostatus. A later genetic analysis used genome-wide SNP genotypes for about 65% of the roughly 670 donors, treating that subset as a discovery cohort. Among the roughly 430 genotyped donors, under 90% belonged to the genetic ancestry cluster associated with self-reported Caucasian donors. About 310 gigabases of sequencing data and tens of millions of unique TCR sequences were included in an early release covering several hundred HLA-typed donors. High-throughput TCR immunosequencing, statistical association of individual TCRs with disease status, and machine learning were combined to predict cytomegalovirus infection status. HLA typing covered class I and class II loci at four-digit resolution. Donor age, sex, ethnicity and CMV serostatus were compiled together with the repertoire data. Besides the first cohort of 666 subjects, a separate validation cohort made up of 95 to 150 different subjects was used. All discovery cohort repertoires had been generated using a single sequencing platform. The full study reports these points: In vitro tests confirmed that a few of the cytomegalovirus-associated TCR beta chains recognize cytomegalovirus antigens. Across donors, most TCR sequences were observed very rarely, whereas some public TCRs were present in many individuals. Roughly uniform sequencing depth across donors was assumed in presence/absence analyses, although this assumption may not hold. According to a later genetic analysis, donors in an Asian-associated ancestry cluster had fewer N-insertions in productive TCRs than the roughly 670-donor mean. A cluster of highly shared sequence variants was judged likely to represent a technical artifact of the sequencing pipeline. When HLA alleles, especially DR and DQ, strongly co-occurred, attributing TCR associations to individual alleles was difficult. According to a later analysis, most CMV-associated TCR beta chains appeared to be HLA-restricted, and the HLA associations seemed to be driven largely by CMV exposure. In a later genetic analysis, a missense DCLRE1C variant was associated with V-gene and J-gene trimming of TCR beta chains, and the association was replicated in an independent cohort. The authors suggested that the approach could potentially be extended to other disease states and immunological phenotypes. The cohort was sequenced for TCR beta chains only, and without alpha or paired-chain data the features that could be detected were limited. HLA typing was unavailable for some donors at each locus, so association tests used only the typed subset. The 87-base-pair reads could not distinguish some IMGT-functional V segments, including TRBV6-2 and TRBV6-3, so those segments were excluded. According to a later analysis, TCR association rates differed among HLA loci, with DRB1 alleles showing the most associated TCRs and HLA-C alleles showing the fewest. CMV serostatus was the only immune exposure information available for the cohort. An earlier analysis of around 540 of the donors showed that most TCR beta V segments appeared in productive rearrangements either about 87% or about 30% of the time, which broadly matched IMGT annotations. Specific HLA alleles were associated with around 18,000 TCR beta sequences at a false discovery rate of 0.05 in a later analysis. The classifier was reported to diagnose cytomegalovirus status with high specificity and sensitivity in both the original and validation cohorts. In a later analysis, HLA-associated TCR beta chains were found to be more clonally expanded and to have lower generation probabilities than equally common non-associated chains. According to a later analysis, parvovirus B19, influenza, CMV and Epstein-Barr virus appeared linked to several top co-occurrence clusters. In the study, around 150 TCR beta chains were listed as associated with cytomegalovirus. The earlier analysis of 450 to 700 of the donors excluded about 16 rarely observed V segments, including chromosome 9 orphons, because counts were too low. Linkage disequilibrium might explain the correlated functional status among segregating V segments, but an unknown experimental factor could not be ruled out. A further reported finding was that TCR beta sequences accurately predicted the HLA-A and HLA-B alleles for most subjects in the first cohort.

The cohort was made up of 650 to 700 healthy bone marrow donors. At the time of sampling, every cohort member was nominally healthy, though immune exposures that went unrecorded were likely present. The donor tested CMV seronegative, placing the donor among the roughly 400 seronegative members of the cohort. A peripheral blood sample was provided by each donor, and peripheral blood mononuclear cells were used for TCR beta sequencing. The Qiagen DNeasy Blood Extraction Kit was used to extract genomic DNA from the blood cell samples. Only one count was recorded for this clone. The antigen it recognizes is unknown. No much larger clone is present one base from it, and per-base qualities are unavailable. The library relied on the immunoSEQ multiplex PCR assay. For the multiplex PCR, a mixture combining 60 forward primers for TCR Vbeta segments and 13 reverse primers for TCR Jbeta segments was used. Amplification of the CDR3 region of rearranged TCR beta genes was performed with a multiplex PCR assay on genomic DNA. The amplified TCR beta libraries were sequenced on the Illumina HiSeq System as 87-base-pair reads. Processing in the source paper ran as follows. Across the 670 or so repertoires, a later analysis counted approximately 75 million unique TCR beta chains, 9.5 million to 12 million of which were shared by at least two donors. Raw reads were error-corrected and collapsed into unique sequences by a nearest-neighbor algorithm in which closely related sequences were merged to remove PCR and sequencing errors. Alignment of CDR3 sequences to IMGT reference sequences was used to assign V, D and J gene segments. For a sequence to be retained, at least a six-nucleotide match to both a V gene segment and a J gene segment was required. A rearrangement was called productive if the CDR3 had no stop codons and remained in frame with V and J, and every other rearrangement was called non-productive. CDR3 was defined according to IMGT convention as the region running from the second conserved V-encoded cysteine to the conserved J-encoded phenylalanine. The earlier analysis of about 590 of the donors excluded sequences that lacked an unambiguous match to a single V gene segment. An earlier analysis of several hundred of the donors called V segments functional above 56.7% productive rearrangements and segregating when the between-donor standard deviation exceeded 5%. A statistical classification framework was developed to diagnose cytomegalovirus status using the catalog of TCR beta chain sequences. V and J gene assignment, in a later analysis, came from comparing TCR nucleotide sequences with IMGT/GENE-DB human TR gene sequences. A later analysis assigned CDR3 sequences and most-parsimonious VDJ recombination scenarios with the TCRdist pipeline. In a later analysis, each TCR beta chain was defined by its CDR3 amino acid sequence together with its V-gene family, and reads lacking a unique V-gene family were excluded. In a later analysis, around 650 highly shared, low-generation-probability nucleotide sequences were removed to address suspected cross-contamination and a sequencing artifact. In a later analysis, a clonal expansion index was calculated for each public chain from normalized within-repertoire ranks of inferred template counts. A later analysis computed generation probabilities with a VDJ recombination model fitted to out-of-frame rearrangements, and checked the results against IGoR. Hypergeometric tests were used in a later analysis to score TCR-TCR, TCR-HLA and TCR-CMV co-occurrence, with a repertoire-size bias correction applied to the TCR pairs. To estimate false discovery rates, a later analysis permuted the HLA or CMV assignments 20 times. A later analysis grouped co-occurring TCRs with DBSCAN, adding TCRdist sequence similarity when clustering within HLA-allele-positive subsets. Repertoires with fewer than 30,000 or more than 120,000 public chains, plus five repertoires with anomalous nucleotide sharing, were excluded from co-occurrence clustering. TCRdb holds this immuneACCESS table with in-frame rearrangements only. Some clones are missing; in checked studies, unresolved V genes explain under half, and the rest has no known cause. The DNA was the basis for D and trimming; V, J and clone size are from that table. Within this sample are 200,000 to 250,000 clones, with around 75% of them counted one time only. Roughly 1.9% of the sample is taken by the ten largest.

Trimming removed 5 bases from V and 2 bases from J; the gene matches leave 2 bases unexplained. Spanning cysteine to phenylalanine, the CDR3 consists of 13 amino acids. The retained sequence is limited to the CDR3, 39 bases, with the frame set at the first base. CDR1 is given as LNHDA and CDR2 as SQIVND, both from the germline V gene (reference sequence). The source is a woman in her twenties or thirties in good health and CMV-seronegative. The sample taken for sequencing was PBMCs. The chain couples TRBV19 to TRBJ2-7; 8 bases in the middle match TRBD1. The CDR3 loop reads CASSPDRAYEQYF. The sequenced DNA: TGTGCCAGTAGTCCGGACAGGGCCTACGAGCAGTACTTC.